This T cell receptor (beta chain) came from a study of blood T cells in healthy people across ages. About the research overall: Per two T cells, about one barcoded beta molecule was captured through template switching. Overall study results and limits: TCR beta diversity per million T cells fell roughly linearly with age. Compared with aged donors, long-lived donors showed fewer expanded clones, suggesting selection.

Trimming cost V 5 bases and J 4 bases, with 17 bases left between them. The length of the CDR3 is 15 residues. Germline-derived CDR1 and CDR2 are SGHVS and FNYEAQ. PBMCs, at least 7 million per sample, were isolated. About this clonotype: Its target is not known.

A second PCR, run for about 7 to 11 cycles, used a sample-barcoded 5' primer plus a J-beta primer mix. TCRdb reprocessed the 5' RACE reads via MiXCR and lists one record per CDR3 protein. The sample lists roughly 830,000 distinct CDR3 sequences, approximately 65% occurring once. The specimen sequenced was blood. The origin of this receptor is a man younger than 45 in good health. The rearrangement joins TRBV7-6 to TRBJ2-5, with D possibly called TRBD1 or TRBD2 (6 bases each). Here the CDR3 reads CASSRTPGEAETQYF. The CDR3 bases are TGTGCCAGCAGCCGAACGCCAGGGGAGGCAGAGACCCAGTACTTC. Full variable domain (outside the CDR3, taken from reference TRBV7-6 and TRBJ2-5): GAGVSQSPRYKVTKRGQDVALRCDPISGHVSLYWYRQALGQGPEFLTYFNYEAQQDKSGLPNDRFSAERPEGSISTLTIQRTEQRDSAMYRCASSRTPGEAETQYFGPGTRLLVL.